Following are 6 T cell receptor beta chains from one sample sequenced in a study of T cells after yellow fever vaccination. A single record per CDR3 protein comes from TCRdb applying MiXCR to the 5' RACE reads. The data show hundreds of thousands of distinct CDR3 sequences, with approximately 13% seen just once and around an eighth held by the top ten. The source material was PBMCs, sampled on the day of the yellow fever booster vaccination. These receptors were taken from a man aged 25 to 40 who received the YFV17D yellow fever vaccine.

The V call is TRBV12-3 or TRBV12-4, the J call TRBJ2-1, with D possibly being TRBD2 (6 bases). V dropped 10 bases and J dropped 6 bases, with 13 bases sitting between them. The CDR3 sequence is 12 residues long. CDR3 protein: CATHPGGNEQFF. The CDR3 DNA sequence: TGTGCCACCCACCCCGGGGGCAATGAGCAGTTCTTC.

This clonotype was seen only a few times. J is TRBJ2-1 and V is TRBV5-4, with TRBD2 matching 8 bases. The V and J ends lost 0 bases and 4 bases, in that order; junction bases with no gene match: 9. Germline V gene data show CDR1 as SGHNT and CDR2 as YYREEE (reference sequence). This CDR3 is 17 amino acids long. This CDR3 reads CASSLGGAGVSYNEQFF. CDR3 nucleotides: TGTGCCAGCAGCTTGGGGGGAGCGGGAGTGTCTTACAATGAGCAGTTCTTC.

This sequence joins TRBV2 and TRBJ2-7; 9 nucleotides align to TRBD1. J gave up 0 bases and V 8 bases, and 2 bases lay outside the gene matches. The CDR3 spans 13 residues. In germline, CDR1 is SNHLY, CDR2 FYNNEI. In DNA form, the CDR3 reads TGTGCCAGCGCGGGACAGGGCTCCTACGAGCAGTACTTC. Translated, it gives CASAGQGSYEQYF. The full variable domain, rest sourced from reference TRBV2 and TRBJ2-7, is EPEVTQTPSHQVTQMGQEVILRCVPISNHLYFYWYRQILGQKVEFLVSFYNNEISEKSEIFDDQFSVERPDGSNFTLKIRSTKLEDSAMYFCASAGQGSYEQYFGPGTRLTVT.

The V and J genes are TRBV4-2 and TRBJ2-1, with D tentatively TRBD2 (6 bases). Trimming took off 1 base at V and 1 base at J, with 8 bases between the two ends. Looked up from germline, CDR1 is LGHNA and CDR2 is YNFKEQ. The CDR3 consists of 15 residues. The CDR3 reads CASSQAGTSYNEQFF. The CDR3 nucleotides are TGTGCCAGCAGCCAAGCCGGGACTTCCTACAATGAGCAGTTCTTC.

V usage is TRBV3-1 and J usage is TRBJ2-1; 9 positions agree with TRBD2. The CDR3 extends over 17 amino acids. V lost 0 bases and J lost 8; bases outside the gene matches: 11. Germline assignment: CDR1 LGHDT and CDR2 YNNKEL (reference sequence). The CDR3: CASSQDSRGLAKDEQFF. The CDR3 coding sequence is TGTGCCAGCAGCCAAGATTCAAGGGGACTAGCTAAGGATGAGCAGTTCTTC.

This clonotype was seen many times. The chain links TRBV28 to TRBJ2-3, with 8 bases fitting TRBD2. Germline CDR1 is MDHEN and CDR2 is SYDVKM. CDR3 length: 14 amino acids. V lost 5 bases, J lost 1 base, and 2 bases stayed unmatched. CDR3 sequence: CASSPAGGTDTQYF. The CDR3 DNA reads TGTGCCAGCAGTCCAGCGGGAGGCACAGATACGCAGTATTTT.